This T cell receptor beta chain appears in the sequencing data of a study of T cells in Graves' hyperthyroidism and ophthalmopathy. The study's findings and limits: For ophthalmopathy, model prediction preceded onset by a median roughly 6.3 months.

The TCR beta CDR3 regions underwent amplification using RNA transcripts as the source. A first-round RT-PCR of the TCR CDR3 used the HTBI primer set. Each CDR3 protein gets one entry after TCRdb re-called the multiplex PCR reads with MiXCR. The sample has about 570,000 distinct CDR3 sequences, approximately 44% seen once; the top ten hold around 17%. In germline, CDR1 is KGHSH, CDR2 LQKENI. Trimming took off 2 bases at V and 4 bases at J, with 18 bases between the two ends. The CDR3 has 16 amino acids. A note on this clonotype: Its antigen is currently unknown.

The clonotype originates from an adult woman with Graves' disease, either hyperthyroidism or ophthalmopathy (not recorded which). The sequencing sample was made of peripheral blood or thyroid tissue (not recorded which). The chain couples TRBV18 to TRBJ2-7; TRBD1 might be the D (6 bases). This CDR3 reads CASSPRSTGYAYEQYF. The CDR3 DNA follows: TGTGCCAGCTCACCAAGGTCTACAGGGTACGCGTACGAGCAGTACTTC.